Listed below are T cell receptor beta chains from one sample, sequenced in a study of T cell responses to AZD1222 COVID-19 vaccine. TCRdb's table, derived via immunoSEQ multiplex PCR, lists solely in-frame clones and lacks some. The sample contains under 150,000 clones, roughly 92% of which appear only once. Sequences were derived from peripheral blood, sampled on day 0 of AZD1222 vaccination. The origin of the receptors is an adult in good health. Each CDR3 is given with its conserved first and last residue. A D gene is named only where the DNA matches it firmly. A row's size may be missing; if present it is once, few, many or a size class.

- | TRBJ2-5 | 16 | TRBD1 | TRBV5-4 | TGTGCCAGCAGCTTGATACCACAGGGGAATCAAGAGACCCAGTACTTC | CASSLIPQGNQETQYF
- | TRBJ1-2 | 12 | - | TRBV29-1 | TGCAGCTTCACAACGATACGATATGGCTACACCTTC | CSFTTIRYGYTF
- | TRBJ2-5 | 16 | - | TRBV4-2 | TGTGCCAGCAGCCAAGCCCGCGGCGAGGCGGGAGAGACCCAGTACTTC | CASSQARGEAGETQYF
- | TRBJ1-4 | 13 | - | TRBV29-1 | TGCAGCGTTGTTGGGACGGCTAATGAAAAACTGTTTTTT | CSVVGTANEKLFF
- | TRBJ1-5 | 14 | - | TRBV5-1 | TGCGCCAGCAGTGAAGGGAAGGTGGGTCAGCCCCAGCATTTT | CASSEGKVGQPQHF
- | TRBJ1-1 | 13 | - | TRBV28 | TGTGCCAGCAGTGGGCGGATGAACACTGAAGCTTTCTTT | CASSGRMNTEAFF
- | TRBJ2-1 | 17 | TRBD2 | TRBV29-1 | TGCAGCGTTGAAGATCCCCTAGCGGGAGGGCCGGGCAATGAGCAGTTCTTC | CSVEDPLAGGPGNEQFF
- | TRBJ1-5 | 14 | - | TRBV27 | TGTGCCAGCAGTTTATCGGGCGGGCCGGGGCCCCAGCATTTT | CASSLSGGPGPQHF
- | TRBJ2-7 | 14 | - | TRBV13 | TGTGCCAGCAGCCTTGGGGCGGTCTCCTACGAGCAGTACTTC | CASSLGAVSYEQYF
- | TRBJ2-1 | 14 | - | TRBV19 | TGTGCCAGTAGTATAATCAGCGGCTACAATGAGCAGTTCTTC | CASSIISGYNEQFF
- | TRBJ1-3 | 17 | - | TRBV5-1 | TGCGCCAGCAGCACGAATGGACAGCCAGACTCTGGAAACACCATATATTTT | CASSTNGQPDSGNTIYF
few | TRBJ1-1 | 14 | - | TRBV4-2 | TGTGCCAGCAGCCTTGACAGACTGAACACTGAAGCTTTCTTT | CASSLDRLNTEAFF
- | TRBJ1-5 | 15 | - | TRBV2 | TGTGCCAGCAGACGGGACAACTGGGGCAATCAGCCCCAGCATTTT | CASRRDNWGNQPQHF
- | TRBJ1-6 | 15 | TRBD1 | TRBV7-9 | TGTGCCAGCACCAATACTGGACAGGGAGTCTCACCCCTCCACTTT | CASTNTGQGVSPLHF
few | TRBJ1-1 | 15 | - | TRBV10-3 | TGTGCCATCAGTGAGAAGGACAACTTGAACACTGAAGCTTTCTTT | CAISEKDNLNTEAFF
- | TRBJ2-2 | 16 | - | TRBV3-1/TRBV3-2 | TGTGCCAGCAGCCAAGTTAGGCCACAAGGGACCGGGGAGCTGTTTTTT | CASSQVRPQGTGELFF
few | TRBJ2-6 | 19 | TRBD1 | TRBV5-6 | TGTGCCAGCAGCCCCCCGGGGACAGGGTACCTCTCTGGGGCCAACGTCCTGACTTTC | CASSPPGTGYLSGANVLTF
- | TRBJ1-3 | 13 | - | TRBV11-2 | TGTGCCAGCAGCTTAATTGCGGGGAACACCATATATTTT | CASSLIAGNTIYF
- | TRBJ2-7 | 13 | TRBD2 | TRBV3-1/TRBV3-2 | TGTGCCAGCACCCAAGGCGGGGGCTACGAGCAGTACTTC | CASTQGGGYEQYF
- | TRBJ2-7 | 13 | - | TRBV5-4 | TGTGCCAGCAGCGCGGGACAGTTCTACGAGCAGTACTTC | CASSAGQFYEQYF
- | TRBJ1-6 | 14 | - | TRBV3-1/TRBV3-2 | TGTGCCAGCAGCCCAGGACAGAATAATTCACCCCTCCACTTT | CASSPGQNNSPLHF
few | TRBJ2-7 | 15 | - | TRBV28 | TGTGCCAGCAGTTTGCCGGGTACAGGAGTCTACGAGCAGTACTTC | CASSLPGTGVYEQYF
- | TRBJ2-3 | 14 | - | TRBV4-1 | TGCGCCAGCAGCCAAGTTACGGAGACAGATACGCAGTATTTT | CASSQVTETDTQYF
- | TRBJ2-1 | 13 | TRBD1 | TRBV28 | TGTGCCATCATAGGGGGCCGGAGCAATGAGCAGTTCTTC | CAIIGGRSNEQFF
- | TRBJ1-1 | 14 | TRBD1 | TRBV18 | TGTGCCAGCTCCCCAGACAGGGTTGGGACTGAAGCTTTCTTT | CASSPDRVGTEAFF
- | TRBJ2-3 | 12 | - | TRBV5-4 | TGTGCCAGCAGCTTGGTCCTAGATACGCAGTATTTT | CASSLVLDTQYF
- | TRBJ2-1 | 15 | TRBD2 | TRBV18 | TGTGCCAGCTCACCAGGGGGACTAGCGGGACACGAGCAGTTCTTC | CASSPGGLAGHEQFF
- | TRBJ2-1 | 15 | TRBD1 | TRBV6-5 | TGTGCCAGCAGCACCGGGACAGGGTGGGGAAATGAGCAGTTCTTC | CASSTGTGWGNEQFF
- | TRBJ1-3 | 14 | - | TRBV5-1 | TGCGCCAGCACCCTGGGGGCCTCTGGAAACACCATATATTTT | CASTLGASGNTIYF
- | TRBJ2-1 | 16 | - | TRBV5-1 | TGCGCCAGCAGCATTAGCGGAGGGGGGTCCTACAATGAGCAGTTCTTC | CASSISGGGSYNEQFF
- | TRBJ1-2 | 13 | - | TRBV3-1/TRBV3-2 | TGTGCCAGCAGCCGGGCGGGTGCCTATGGCTACACCTTC | CASSRAGAYGYTF
few | TRBJ2-7 | 15 | TRBD1 | TRBV28 | TGTGCCAGCACCCCCTCCGCCGGCCAGGGGGACGAGCAGTACTTC | CASTPSAGQGDEQYF
- | TRBJ2-7 | 17 | TRBD1 | TRBV3-1/TRBV3-2 | TGTGCCAGCAGCCAACATGGGGGGGGACAGGGTTTGGGCGAGCAGTACTTC | CASSQHGGGQGLGEQYF
- | TRBJ1-5 | 15 | TRBD1 | TRBV19 | TGTGCCAGTAGTTTAGACAGGGGAAGCAATCAGCCCCAGCATTTT | CASSLDRGSNQPQHF
- | TRBJ1-3 | 16 | - | TRBV7-2 | TGTGCCAGCAGCTTAGTAGTGGAGATAACTGGAAACACCATATATTTT | CASSLVVEITGNTIYF
- | TRBJ2-1 | 15 | TRBD2 | TRBV24-1 | TGTGCCACCAGTGAAGGACTAGCGGGAGGCAATGAGCAGTTCTTC | CATSEGLAGGNEQFF
- | TRBJ2-1 | 13 | - | TRBV11-3 | TGTGCCAGCAGCTTAGGGGGTCGGCGGGAGCAGTTCTTC | CASSLGGRREQFF
- | TRBJ1-1 | 15 | TRBD1 | TRBV7-9 | TGTGCCAGCAGCCCCGGGACAGGGTTCGGGACTGAAGCTTTCTTT | CASSPGTGFGTEAFF
- | TRBJ1-2 | 15 | - | TRBV18 | TGTGCCAGCTCACCACAGGACAGAGTTAACTATGGCTACACCTTC | CASSPQDRVNYGYTF
once | TRBJ2-7 | 15 | - | TRBV27 | TGTGCCAGCAGTATGGTTGGGGCACAAGGCTACGAGCAGTACTTC | CASSMVGAQGYEQYF
- | TRBJ1-5 | 13 | - | TRBV2 | TGTGCCAGCAGTTTGGAATCGGATCAGCCCCAGCATTTT | CASSLESDQPQHF
- | TRBJ2-2 | 13 | TRBD2 | TRBV10-1 | TGCGCCAGCAGCACTAGCGGGGCCGGGGAGCTGTTTTTT | CASSTSGAGELFF
- | TRBJ2-7 | 18 | TRBD2 | TRBV11-2 | TGTGCCAGCAGCGTAAGGGTGGGGACTAGCGGAACCCTTTTCGAGCAGTACTTC | CASSVRVGTSGTLFEQYF
- | TRBJ2-7 | 11 | - | TRBV3-1/TRBV3-2 | TGTGCCAGCAGCCAACTTTACGAGCAGTACTTC | CASSQLYEQYF
- | TRBJ2-1 | 12 | - | TRBV2 | TGTGCCAGCAGCTATATGCGAGATGAGCAGTTCTTC | CASSYMRDEQFF
- | TRBJ1-2 | 16 | TRBD1 | TRBV5-1 | TGCGCCAGCAGCTCCAGTACAGGGGCCGTAAACTATGGCTACACCTTC | CASSSSTGAVNYGYTF
- | TRBJ1-4 | 16 | - | TRBV28 | TGTGCCAGCAGTTTGGGGGGACGTTCGACTAATGAAAAACTGTTTTTT | CASSLGGRSTNEKLFF
- | TRBJ2-5 | 14 | - | TRBV5-1 | TGCGCCAGCAGCGAAGCCGGGACTGGAGAGACCCAGTACTTC | CASSEAGTGETQYF
- | TRBJ2-5 | 14 | - | TRBV28 | TGTGCCAGCAGTATCCAGGGGGGGCAAGAGACCCAGTACTTC | CASSIQGGQETQYF
- | TRBJ1-4 | 15 | - | TRBV2 | TGTGCCAGCAGGGGAGGATACGCAACTAATGAAAAACTGTTTTTT | CASRGGYATNEKLFF
- | TRBJ2-1 | 17 | TRBD2 | TRBV14 | TGTGCCAGCAGCCCAAGGACTAGCGGATATGGTAGCAATGAGCAGTTCTTC | CASSPRTSGYGSNEQFF